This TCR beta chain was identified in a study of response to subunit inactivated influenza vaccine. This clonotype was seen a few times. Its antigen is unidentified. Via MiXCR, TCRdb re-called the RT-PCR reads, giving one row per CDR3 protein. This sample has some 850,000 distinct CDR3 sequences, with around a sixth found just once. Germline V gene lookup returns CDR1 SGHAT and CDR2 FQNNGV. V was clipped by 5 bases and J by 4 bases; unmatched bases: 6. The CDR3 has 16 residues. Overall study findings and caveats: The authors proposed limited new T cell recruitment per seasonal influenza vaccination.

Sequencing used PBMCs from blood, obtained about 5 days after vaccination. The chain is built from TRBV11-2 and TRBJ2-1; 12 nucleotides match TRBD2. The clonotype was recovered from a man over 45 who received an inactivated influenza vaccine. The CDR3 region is CASSPWTSGIYNEQFF. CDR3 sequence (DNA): TGTGCCAGCAGCCCTTGGACTAGCGGGATTTACAATGAGCAGTTCTTC.